The count of the clone carrying this T cell receptor beta chain is one. Its cognate antigen is unknown. The CDR3 totals 14 residues. CDR1 is SGDLS, CDR2 YYNGEE, per germline. Deletions cut 4 bases from V and 0 bases from J, with 10 bases between. The data were taken from a study of CD8+ T cells in alopecia areata. Study results and limitations: Lesional tissue from the scalp (especially in alopecia totalis/universalis) showed higher clonality than normal scalp.

Stated treatment: oral pan-JAK inhibitor, 5-10 mg twice daily. Alopecia areata patients provided lesional scalp punch biopsies and peripheral blood. It was cDNA, reverse transcribed from extracted RNA, that served as the sequencing template. TCRdb's table, derived via immunoSEQ multiplex PCR, lists solely in-frame clones and lacks some. Among more than 100,000 clones listed, 50% to 55% were seen once. The V and J genes are TRBV9 and TRBJ2-5, with D hard to call. Material: CD4+ T cells sorted from blood, obtained at week 4, from a patient treated with tofacitinib. The receptor was derived from a human donor with alopecia areata. CDR3: CASSPHLYQETQYF. The CDR3 coding sequence is TGTGCCAGCAGCCCCCACCTGTACCAAGAGACCCAGTACTTC.